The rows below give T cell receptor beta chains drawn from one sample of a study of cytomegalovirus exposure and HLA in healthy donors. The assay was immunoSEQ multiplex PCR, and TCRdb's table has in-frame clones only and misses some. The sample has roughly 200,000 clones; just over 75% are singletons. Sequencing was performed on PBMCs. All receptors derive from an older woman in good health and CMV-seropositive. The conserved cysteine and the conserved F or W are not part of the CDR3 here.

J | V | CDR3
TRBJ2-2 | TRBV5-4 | ASSSGQGAGAPGELF
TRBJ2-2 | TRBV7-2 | ASSLVTGGTGELF
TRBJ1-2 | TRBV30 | AWSTQGDYGYT
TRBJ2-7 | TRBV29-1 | SVDLGREVEQY
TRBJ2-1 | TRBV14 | ASSPSGRGYNEQF
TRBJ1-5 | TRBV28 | ASSKTEPNQPQH
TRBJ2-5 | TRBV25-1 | ASSLGTQY
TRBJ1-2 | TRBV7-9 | ASSFQLGDGYT
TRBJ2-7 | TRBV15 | ATSRVRTGEQY
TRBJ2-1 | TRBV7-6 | ASSLGASGGANINEQF
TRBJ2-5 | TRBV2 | ASSTPQETQY
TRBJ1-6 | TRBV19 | ASTLGLIAGRSNSPLH
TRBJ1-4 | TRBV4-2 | ASSSRDRAGEKLF
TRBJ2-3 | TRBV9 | ASSRRGGSSTDTQY
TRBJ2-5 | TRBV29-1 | SVLRSDIFKGETQY
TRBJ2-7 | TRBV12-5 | ASGLGSGIIHEQY
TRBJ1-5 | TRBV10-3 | AISEGTGLNQPQH
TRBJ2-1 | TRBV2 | ASSEFEDEQF
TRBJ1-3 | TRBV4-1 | ASSQDRVGGDTIY
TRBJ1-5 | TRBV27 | ASRGQYSNQPQH
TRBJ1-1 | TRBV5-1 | ASSPRGRTEAF
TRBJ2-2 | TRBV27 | ASSLRQVNTGELF
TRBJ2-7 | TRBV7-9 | ASSPRRAGGIEQY
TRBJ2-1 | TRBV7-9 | ASSPGGILGNEQF
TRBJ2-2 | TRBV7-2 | ASSLNQAPFHGELF
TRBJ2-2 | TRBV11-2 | ASSLPKVGLRNTGELF
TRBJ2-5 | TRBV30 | AWSVGTGKETQY
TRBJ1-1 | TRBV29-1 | SVQTVNTEAF
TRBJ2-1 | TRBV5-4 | ASSLVGGGSYNEQF
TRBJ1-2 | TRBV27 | ASSLSGAAGNYGYT
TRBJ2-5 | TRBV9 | ASSGSGGEQETQY
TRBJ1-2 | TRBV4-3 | ASSPGTGGTYGYT
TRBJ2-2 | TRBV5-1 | ASSSTKTGTNTGELF
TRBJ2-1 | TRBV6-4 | ATRGTSGRDEQF
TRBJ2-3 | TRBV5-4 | ASSLTGGRTDTQY